This entry is about one T cell receptor (beta chain). Its antigen remains unknown. With 300,000 cells each, the CD8+ T cell subsets were individually sorted in triplicate. The data belong to a study of CXCR3-negative and CXCR3-positive naive CD8 T cells. Study-level background: Some 130 million TRB reads were obtained in total, which works out to about 1.5 +/- 0.3 million per library. The study's findings and limits: TRBV-TRBJ usage was similar across naive CXCR3 subsets but distinct in memory cells. The naive subsets expressed comparable surface CD5, and the authors inferred TCR strength from TRB CDR3 properties.

Germline V gene data show CDR1 as MGHDK and CDR2 as SYGVNS. The CDR3 is 15 amino acids. The method, 5' RACE with UMI labels, was used to prepare the TRB cDNA libraries. TCRdb re-called the 5' RACE reads; one entry per CDR3 protein, DNA not given. The listing records around 45,000 distinct CDR3 sequences. The chain uses TRBV25-1 and TRBJ2-1. Sequencing was done on a sample of naive CXCR3- CD8+ T cells from blood. Subset noted: CD45RO-CCR7+CD27+CD95- naive CD8+ T cells lacking CXCR3 (TNR3-). The sequence was obtained from a human donor in good health. Some clones in this sample may be carry-over from other donors' samples. The CDR3 loop is CASSKTPSSYNEQFF.